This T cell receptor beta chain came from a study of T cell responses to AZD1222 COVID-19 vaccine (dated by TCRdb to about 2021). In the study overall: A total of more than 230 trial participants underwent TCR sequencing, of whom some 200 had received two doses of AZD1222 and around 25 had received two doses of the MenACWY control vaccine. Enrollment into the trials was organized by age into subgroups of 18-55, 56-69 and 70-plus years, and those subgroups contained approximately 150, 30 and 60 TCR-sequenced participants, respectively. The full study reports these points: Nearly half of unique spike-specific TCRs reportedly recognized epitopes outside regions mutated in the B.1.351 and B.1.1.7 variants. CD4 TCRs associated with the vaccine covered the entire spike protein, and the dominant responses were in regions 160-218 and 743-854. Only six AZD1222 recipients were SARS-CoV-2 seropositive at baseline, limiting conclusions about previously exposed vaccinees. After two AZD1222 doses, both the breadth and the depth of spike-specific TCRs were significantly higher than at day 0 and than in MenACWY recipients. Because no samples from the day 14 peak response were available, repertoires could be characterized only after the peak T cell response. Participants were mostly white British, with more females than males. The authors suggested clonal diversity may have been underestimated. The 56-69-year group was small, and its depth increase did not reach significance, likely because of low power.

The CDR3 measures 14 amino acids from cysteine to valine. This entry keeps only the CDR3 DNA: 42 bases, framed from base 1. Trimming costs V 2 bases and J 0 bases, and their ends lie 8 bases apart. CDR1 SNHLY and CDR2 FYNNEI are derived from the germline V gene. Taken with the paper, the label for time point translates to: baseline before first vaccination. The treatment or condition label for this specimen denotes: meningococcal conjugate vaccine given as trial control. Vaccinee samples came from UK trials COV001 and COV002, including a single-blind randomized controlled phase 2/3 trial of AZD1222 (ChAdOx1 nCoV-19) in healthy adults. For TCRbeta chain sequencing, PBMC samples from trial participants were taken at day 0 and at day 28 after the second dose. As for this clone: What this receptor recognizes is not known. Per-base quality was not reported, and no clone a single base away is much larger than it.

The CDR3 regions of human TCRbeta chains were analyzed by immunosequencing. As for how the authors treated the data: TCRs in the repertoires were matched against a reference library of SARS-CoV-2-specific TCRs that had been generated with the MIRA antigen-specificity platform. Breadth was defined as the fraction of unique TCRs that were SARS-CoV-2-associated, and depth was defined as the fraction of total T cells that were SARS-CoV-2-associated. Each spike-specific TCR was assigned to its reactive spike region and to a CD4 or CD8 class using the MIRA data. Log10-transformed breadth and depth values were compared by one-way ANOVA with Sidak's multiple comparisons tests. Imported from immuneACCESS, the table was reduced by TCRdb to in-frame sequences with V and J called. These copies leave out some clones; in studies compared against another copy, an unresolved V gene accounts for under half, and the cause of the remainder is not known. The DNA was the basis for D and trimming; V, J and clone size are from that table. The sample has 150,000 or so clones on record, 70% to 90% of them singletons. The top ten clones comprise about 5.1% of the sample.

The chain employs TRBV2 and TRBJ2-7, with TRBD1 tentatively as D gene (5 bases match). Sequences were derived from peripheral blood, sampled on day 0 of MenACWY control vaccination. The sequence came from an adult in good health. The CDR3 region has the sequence CASSEQGPSYEQYV. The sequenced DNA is TGTGCCAGCAGTGAACAGGGTCCCTCCTACGAGCAGTACGTC.